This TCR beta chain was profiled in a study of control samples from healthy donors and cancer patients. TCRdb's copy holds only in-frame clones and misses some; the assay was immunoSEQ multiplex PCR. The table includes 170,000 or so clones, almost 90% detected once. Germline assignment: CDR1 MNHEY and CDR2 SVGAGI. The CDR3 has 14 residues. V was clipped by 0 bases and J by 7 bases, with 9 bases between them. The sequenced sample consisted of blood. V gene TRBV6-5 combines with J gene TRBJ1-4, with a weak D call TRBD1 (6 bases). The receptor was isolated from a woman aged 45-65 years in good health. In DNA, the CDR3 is TGTGCCAGCAGTTACTCGGGGGGGGCTGAAAAACTGTTTTTT. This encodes CASSYSGGAEKLFF.